These 16 T cell receptor beta chains share one sample of origin, sequenced in a study of T cell responses to AZD1222 COVID-19 vaccine. Sequencing used immunoSEQ multiplex PCR; TCRdb keeps in-frame clones, though not all of them. Altogether 65,000 to 85,000 clones are present, roughly 80% being singletons, with the ten largest covering around an eighth. The sequenced sample was peripheral blood, obtained 28 days after the second AZD1222 dose. These receptors came from an adult who received the AZD1222 COVID-19 vaccine.

The table lists this clone with a few counts. The CDR3 sequence is CASSLVAGGTSEQYF. In DNA, the CDR3 is TGTGCCAGCAGCTTAGTAGCGGGGGGGACCTCCGAGCAGTACTTC. This rearrangement joins TRBV7-2 to TRBJ2-7, with TRBD2 identical over 11 bases. The germline V gene has CDR1 SGHTA and CDR2 FQGNSA. CDR3 length equals 15 residues. V was pared by 1 base and J by 6 bases, with 5 bases of the junction left unmatched.

The chain has TRBV2 and TRBJ1-1; D not resolved. The CDR3 loop spans 13 amino acids. CDR1 is SNHLY, CDR2 FYNNEI, per germline. Trimming shortened V by 4 bases and J by 2 bases, and 8 bases separated the two germline ends. The CDR3 loop reads CASSVKTNTEAFF. DNA of the CDR3: TGTGCCAGCAGTGTGAAAACAAACACTGAAGCTTTCTTT.

This clone was recorded only once. The CDR3 sequence is CASSLSTTRLGNIQYF. The CDR3 DNA sequence: TGTGCCAGCAGCTTAAGCACAACCCGCCTAGGGAACATTCAGTACTTC. This rearrangement joins TRBV7-2 to TRBJ2-4; no firm D call. The CDR3 sequence is 16 residues long. CDR1 is SGHTA, CDR2 FQGNSA, per germline. Trimming removed 2 bases from V and 7 bases from J, with 18 bases in between.

The rearrangement links TRBV5-4 to TRBJ2-2; 7 nucleotides line up with TRBD2. The junction had 12 bases not matched to a gene; V was cut back by 4 bases and J by 6 bases. Germline CDR1 is SGHNT and CDR2 is YYREEE (reference sequence). The CDR3 length is 16 residues. The DNA for the CDR3 is TGTGCCAGCAGCCCCATTGGGCTAGCGGCCGCCGGGGAGCTGTTTTTT. The encoded protein is CASSPIGLAAAGELFF.

This clone was detected once. This chain uses TRBV30 with TRBJ1-1; maybe TRBD1 (5 bases). Germline-derived CDR1 and CDR2 are GTSNPN and SVGIG (reference sequence). The ends were cut back, 3 bases at V and 6 bases at J, with 8 bases in the middle. The CDR3 length is 11 residues. The CDR3 sequence is CAWRGGAEAFF. The CDR3 DNA follows: TGTGCCTGGAGGGGGGGGGCTGAAGCTTTCTTT.

This clone was counted once. Other DNA sequences in the same sample also yield this CDR3. The J gene is TRBJ1-2, the V gene TRBV30; no firm D call. This CDR3 contains 11 residues. Trimming removed 0 bases from V and 8 bases from J, with 7 bases in between. Germline V lookup: CDR1 GTSNPN, CDR2 SVGIG (reference sequence). CDR3 sequence: CAWSVGGGYTF. In nucleotides, the CDR3 is TGTGCCTGGAGTGTGGGAGGCGGCTACACCTTC.

The chain is built from TRBV20-1 and TRBJ1-1, with D uncertain. Germline V gives CDR1 DFQATT, CDR2 SNEGSKA (reference sequence). The V and J ends lost 5 bases and 8 bases respectively, with 12 bases between them. This CDR3 region has 11 residues. For the CDR3, the DNA is TGCAGTGCTCCTGCCGGATTAGAAGCTTTCTTT. Protein sequence: CSAPAGLEAFF.

The CDR3 is CASSPLDGQETQYF. In nucleotides, the CDR3 is TGTGCCAGCTCCCCCTTGGACGGGCAAGAGACCCAGTACTTC. V usage is TRBV18 and J usage is TRBJ2-5; D not certain. The germline V gene has CDR1 KGHSH and CDR2 LQKENI. Between the trimmed V and J ends, which lost 6 bases and 2 bases, there was a span of 13 bases. This CDR3 spans 14 amino acids.

J is TRBJ2-6 and V is TRBV7-9, with 9 bases aligning to TRBD1. J lost 2 bases, V lost 5 bases, and 13 bases had no gene match. The CDR3 contains 19 residues. The germline V gene has CDR1 SEHNR and CDR2 FQNEAQ (reference sequence). Here the CDR3 reads CASSLLGGTGFPGANVLTF. The CDR3 DNA reads TGTGCCAGCAGCCTATTAGGCGGGACAGGGTTTCCTGGGGCCAACGTCCTGACTTTC.

The table lists this clone with a few counts. The V call is TRBV7-8, the J call TRBJ2-3; 8 nucleotides agree with TRBD2. Germline V gene data show CDR1 as SGHVS and CDR2 as FQNEAQ. CDR3 length equals 17 residues. V trimming: 5 bases; J trimming: 2 bases; junction bases outside the gene matches: 12. The CDR3 region is CASSIRRGGSYTDTQYF. CDR3 nucleotide sequence: TGTGCCAGCAGCATACGACGGGGGGGGTCCTACACAGATACGCAGTATTTT. The full variable domain, its missing parts supplied by reference TRBV7-8 and TRBJ2-3, is GAGVSQSPRYKVAKRGQDVALRCDPISGHVSLFWYQQALGQGPEFLTYFQNEAQLDKSGLPSDRFFAERPEGSVSTLKIQRTQQEDSAVYLCASSIRRGGSYTDTQYFGPGTRLTVL.

The V call is TRBV6-2 or TRBV6-3, the J call TRBJ2-1; 9 nucleotides align to TRBD2. The CDR3 contains 16 residues. Germline CDR1 is MNHEY and CDR2 is SVGEGT. The V and J ends lost 5 bases and 10 bases, in that order; junction bases with no gene match: 15. CDR3: CASSPHSSGTTGEQFF. The CDR3, as DNA: TGTGCCAGCAGTCCCCATTCTAGCGGGACCACTGGGGAGCAGTTCTTC.

There are many counts of this clone. This chain connects TRBV28 to TRBJ2-5; D gene unclear. The CDR3 totals 11 residues. In germline, CDR1 is MDHEN, CDR2 SYDVKM. V was shortened by 3 bases and J by 5 bases, with 4 bases between the two germline ends. The CDR3 loop reads CASSFQETQYF. DNA of the CDR3: TGTGCCAGCAGTTTTCAGGAGACCCAGTACTTC.

In this sample, this clone turned up once. CDR3 sequence reads: CASSTKQGGNLDYGYTF. As DNA, the CDR3 is TGTGCCAGTAGTACGAAACAGGGGGGGAACTTGGACTATGGCTACACCTTC. The V gene is TRBV19, the J gene TRBJ1-2; 8 nucleotides match TRBD1. The CDR3 extends over 17 amino acids. V dropped 4 bases and J dropped 3; count of bases not matched to a gene: 13. Germline values: CDR1 LNHDA, CDR2 SQIVND (reference sequence).

The chain has TRBV5-4 and TRBJ2-3, with 7 bases fitting TRBD2. The V gene end was trimmed by 2 bases and the J gene end by 2 bases; junction bases not matched to a gene: 5. The CDR3 extends over 15 amino acids. Germline V gene data show CDR1 as SGHNT and CDR2 as YYREEE (reference sequence). In DNA form, the CDR3 reads TGTGCCAGCAGCTTAGAAGCGGGGACCACAGATACGCAGTATTTT. Protein product: CASSLEAGTTDTQYF.

CDR3 protein: CASSLATSSGWSDEQYF. CDR3 coding DNA: TGCGCCAGCAGCTTGGCCACTTCGTCAGGTTGGAGTGACGAGCAGTACTTC. The V gene is TRBV5-1, the J gene TRBJ2-7; D unresolved. Per germline, CDR1 SGHRS and CDR2 YFSETQ. V was trimmed by 0 bases and J by 5 bases, leaving 21 bases between them. This CDR3 is built from 17 residues.

The chain carries TRBV10-3 and TRBJ1-1; D ambiguous. Germline CDR1 ENHRY, CDR2 SYGVKD. V shed 0 bases and J shed 5 bases, with 7 bases lying between them. This CDR3 is 13 amino acids long. The CDR3 region is CAISESIQTEAFF. The CDR3 region has the DNA TGTGCCATCAGTGAGTCCATACAGACTGAAGCTTTCTTT.